A single sample is the source of the 11 T cell receptor beta chains below, sequenced in a study of control samples from healthy donors and cancer patients. This table comes from immunoSEQ multiplex PCR, and its TCRdb copy is limited to in-frame clones, with some not included. The sample holds approximately 110,000 clones; approximately 90% are singletons and the top ten take 7.8%. Sequencing was carried out using blood. The receptor source for this set is a woman aged 18-29 years in good health.

The CDR3 DNA reads TGCGCCAGCAGCTTGGCGAGAGGGACAGATTATTCCCCGATCTACGAGCAGTACTTC. This codes for CASSLARGTDYSPIYEQYF. The V gene is TRBV5-1, the J gene TRBJ2-7, with TRBD1 matching over 7 bases. V was pared by 0 bases and J by 3 bases, with 18 bases of the junction left unmatched. This CDR3 contains 19 residues. The V gene's germline CDR1 is SGHRS and CDR2 YFSETQ.

The J gene is TRBJ2-3, the V gene TRBV9; D gene unclear. Deletions cut 0 bases from V and 5 bases from J, with 7 bases between. The V gene's germline CDR1 is SGDLS and CDR2 YYNGEE. This CDR3 is built from 13 residues. CDR3 loop: CASSVGVEDTQYF. The CDR3 DNA reads as TGTGCCAGCAGCGTAGGTGTAGAAGATACGCAGTATTTT.

The chain is built from TRBV6-4 and TRBJ1-4, with 9 positions matching TRBD1. The CDR3 is 16 residues long. Germline CDR1 reads MRHNA; CDR2 reads SNTAGT. V trimming: 2 bases; J trimming: 5 bases; junction bases outside the gene matches: 6. The CDR3 sequence: CASSDRRDRVNEKLFF. CDR3 DNA sequence: TGTGCCAGCAGTGACAGGAGGGACAGGGTGAATGAAAAACTGTTTTTT.

The V and J genes are TRBV3-1 (or the pseudogene TRBV3-2) and TRBJ2-3, with TRBD2 matching 7 bases. CDR1 and CDR2 (germline): LGHDT, YNNKEL (reference sequence). The CDR3 has 16 amino acids. Unmatched junction bases numbered 5, after V lost 0 bases and J lost 2 bases. Written as DNA, the CDR3 is TGTGCCAGCAGCCAAGAGTCGAGACTAGCCACAGATACGCAGTATTTT. As protein: CASSQESRLATDTQYF.

The V call is TRBV5-1, the J call TRBJ2-3, with 8 bases that match TRBD1. The germline gives CDR1 SGHRS, CDR2 YFSETQ. The CDR3 runs 16 residues. J lost 6 bases, V lost 2 bases, and 11 bases had no gene match. This chain's CDR3 is CASSFSGQGWWDTQYF. CDR3 nucleotide sequence: TGCGCCAGCAGCTTTTCCGGACAGGGTTGGTGGGATACGCAGTATTTT.

The chain combines TRBV28 with TRBJ2-3, with D possibly being TRBD2 (6 bases). Trimming took 10 bases from V and 6 from J, leaving 29 bases between them. This CDR3 has 17 residues. Germline lookup yields CDR1 MDHEN and CDR2 SYDVKM. The CDR3, as DNA: TGTGCCACCGCCCTCTCTGGGACTGTCGTCGCGGGCGATACGCAGTATTTT. Encoded protein: CATALSGTVVAGDTQYF.

V and J are TRBV2 and TRBJ1-6; D unclear. Germline V lookup: CDR1 SNHLY, CDR2 FYNNEI. Trimming pared 6 bases from V and 6 bases from J, leaving 21 bases between. The CDR3 is made up of 17 amino acids. The CDR3 DNA reads as TGTGCCAGCAGGTCCCCGGAGGGAGGACGGGGTAATTCACCCCTCCACTTT. It specifies CASRSPEGGRGNSPLHF.

This chain uses TRBV28 with TRBJ1-5, with D unclear. In germline, CDR1 is MDHEN, CDR2 SYDVKM. The CDR3 covers 16 residues. V dropped 7 bases and J dropped 1 base, with 17 bases sitting between them. This chain's CDR3 is CASTAGIMGSNQPQHF. In DNA form, the CDR3 reads TGTGCCAGCACCGCCGGGATTATGGGGAGCAATCAGCCCCAGCATTTT.

The rearrangement links TRBV4-3 to TRBJ1-4; 7 bases map to TRBD1. The ends lost 2 bases at V and 6 bases at J; junction bases unmatched: 6. This CDR3 comprises 15 residues. Germline V gene lookup returns CDR1 LGHNA and CDR2 YSLEER. The DNA for the CDR3 is TGCGCCAGCAGCCAACACAGGGGCGAAGATGAAAAACTGTTTTTT. It translates to CASSQHRGEDEKLFF.

The chain has TRBV4-3 and TRBJ2-7; D remains unclear. The CDR3 runs to 14 residues. The germline CDR1 and CDR2 sequences are LGHNA and YSLEER. Deletions cut 0 bases from V and 1 base from J, with 7 bases between. The CDR3 loop reads CASSQDQESYEQYF. The CDR3 DNA reads as TGCGCCAGCAGCCAAGATCAGGAGTCCTACGAGCAGTACTTC.

The J gene is TRBJ2-3, the V gene TRBV7-2, with D perhaps TRBD2 (6 bases). The CDR3 is made up of 16 amino acids. V shed 4 bases and J shed 6 bases, with 20 bases lying between them. Germline V gene sequence: CDR1 SGHTA, CDR2 FQGNSA. CDR3 in DNA: TGTGCCAGCAGCTCATCCCTAGTGACGGGAGCCGATACGCAGTATTTT. Amino acid sequence: CASSSSLVTGADTQYF.